A selection of T cell receptor beta chains follows, all from one sample in a study of response to subunit inactivated influenza vaccine. TCRdb reanalysed the RT-PCR reads using MiXCR and keeps one entry per CDR3 protein. The data hold around 500,000 distinct CDR3 sequences, with over 9.5% observed a single time. The sample was PBMCs from blood, taken about 6 weeks after vaccination. These TCRs come from a man aged 50-60 years who received an inactivated influenza vaccine. The CDR3 runs from the conserved cysteine through the conserved F or W. A D gene is named only where the DNA matches it firmly. The size of a clone is reported for some rows only, either as once, few or many, or as a class for expanded clones.

NA	many	TRBV10-3	TRBJ1-6	TGTGCCATCAGTGAGCGGGAGAAAAATTCACCCCTCCACTTT	CAISEREKNSPLHF
TRBD2	many	TRBV12-3/TRBV12-4	TRBJ2-7	TGTGCCAGCAGCTTAGCGGGGGGCAGCTACGAGCAGTACTTC	CASSLAGGSYEQYF
NA	few	TRBV2	TRBJ1-1	TGTGCCAAACTTGGGGGGCAGAACACTGAAGCTTTCTTT	CAKLGGQNTEAFF
NA	few	TRBV19	TRBJ2-1	TGTGCCAGTAGTATTCGGCCAGGCCGCGATGAGCAGTTCTTC	CASSIRPGRDEQFF
NA	few	TRBV29-1	TRBJ2-3	TGCAGCGTTGAACGAACGGATTCTAGCACAGATACGCAGTATTTT	CSVERTDSSTDTQYF
NA	once	TRBV5-1	TRBJ1-1	TGCGCCAGCAGCCCCGGGACAATAAACACTGAAGCTTTCTTT	CASSPGTINTEAFF
NA	many	TRBV5-5	TRBJ2-1	TGTGCCAGCAGCTTGGTTAGCAATGAGCAGTTCTTC	CASSLVSNEQFF
NA	few	TRBV4-3	TRBJ2-3	TGCGCCAGCAGCCAAAGATCAGGTTCTCAGCATACGCAGTATTTT	CASSQRSGSQHTQYF
NA	NA	TRBV5-6	TRBJ2-7	TGTGCCAGCAGCTTGGTGGGTCCATCGGACGAGCAGTACTTC	CASSLVGPSDEQYF
NA	many	TRBV11-2	TRBJ2-7	TGTGCCAGCAGCTTAATCTCTGAACACGAGCAGTACTTC	CASSLISEHEQYF
NA	few	TRBV20-1	TRBJ1-2	TGCAGTGCTCTACGTAGCTACACCTTC	CSALRSYTF
NA	few	TRBV11-2	TRBJ1-2	TGTGCCAGCAGCTTAGCGGGGGGAGTTGGCTACACCTTC	CASSLAGGVGYTF
NA	NA	TRBV20-1	TRBJ1-1	TGCAGTGCTAGAGATAGTGGGGGGGACACTGAAGCTTTCTTT	CSARDSGGDTEAFF
NA	NA	TRBV29-1	TRBJ2-7	TGCAGCGTTGAAAGCATGTCCTACGAGCAGTACTTC	CSVESMSYEQYF
NA	NA	TRBV12-3/TRBV12-4	TRBJ2-7	TGTGCCAGCAGTAACGGACACACAGGGTACGAGCAGTACTTC	CASSNGHTGYEQYF
NA	many	TRBV12-3/TRBV12-4	TRBJ2-3	TGTGCCAGCAGTTTAGGTAGCTCCGCAGATACGCAGTATTTT	CASSLGSSADTQYF
NA	NA	TRBV5-6	TRBJ2-5	TGTGCCAGCAGCTTGGCTAAACAAGAGACCCAGTACTTC	CASSLAKQETQYF
TRBD2	few	TRBV4-1	TRBJ2-1	TGCGCCAGCAGCCAAGGACAGCGAGCGGGATCCCCCTACAATGAGCAGTTCTTC	CASSQGQRAGSPYNEQFF
NA	NA	TRBV7-8	TRBJ2-7	TGTGCCAGCAGCTTAGTGTTATCGCGCTACGACAGCTCATACGAGCAGTACTTC	CASSLVLSRYDSSYEQYF
TRBD1	NA	TRBV7-8	TRBJ2-7	TGTGCCAGCAGCTCCGGGACAGTCCACTACGAGCAGTACTTC	CASSSGTVHYEQYF
NA	few	TRBV10-2	TRBJ1-1	TGCGCCAGCAGTGAGTCCGTAGGGGGGCCCACTGAAGCTTTCTTT	CASSESVGGPTEAFF
TRBD2	few	TRBV7-2	TRBJ2-7	TGTGCCAGCAGCTTAGTAGGGGGGACTAGCGGGAGGTCCGAGCAGTACTTC	CASSLVGGTSGRSEQYF
TRBD1	NA	TRBV28	TRBJ2-7	TGTGCCAGCAGTTTATCTTTATTAGGGGGCCCCGTCTCCTACGAGCAGTACTTC	CASSLSLLGGPVSYEQYF
TRBD1	NA	TRBV18	TRBJ2-1	TGTGCCAGCTCACCGGCGGTCCCAGGGACAGGGCCTGCGGAGCAGTTCTTC	CASSPAVPGTGPAEQFF
NA	few	TRBV20-1	TRBJ2-2	TGCAGTGCTAGAGTAGGACACCTGAACACCGGGGAGCTGTTTTTT	CSARVGHLNTGELFF
NA	many	TRBV12-3/TRBV12-4	TRBJ1-2	TGTGCCAGCAGTTTAAGCCCTGGGACGGTCTATGGCTACACCTTC	CASSLSPGTVYGYTF
NA	many	TRBV7-2	TRBJ2-3	TGTGCCAGCAGCTTCTATGGTTCCGATACGCAGTATTTT	CASSFYGSDTQYF
NA	few	TRBV11-2	TRBJ1-3	TGTGCCAGCAGCTCGTCTCAGGGGCGCTCAGGAAACACCATATATTTT	CASSSSQGRSGNTIYF
NA	NA	TRBV20-1	TRBJ2-7	TGCAGTGCTAGAGTCCGGGACACCACCTACGAGCAGTACTTC	CSARVRDTTYEQYF
NA	NA	TRBV6-6	TRBJ1-2	TGTGCCAGCAGTTACTATGGGGGGCTCGGCTACACCTTC	CASSYYGGLGYTF
TRBD2	few	TRBV10-3	TRBJ2-1	TGTGCCATCAGTGAGTCTACCCGCGGGAGCAATGAGCAGTTCTTC	CAISESTRGSNEQFF
NA	few	TRBV4-3	TRBJ1-2	TGCGCCAGCAGCCAAGATCGGGGGGGCGGGTACTATGGCTACACCTTC	CASSQDRGGGYYGYTF
TRBD2	few	TRBV5-1	TRBJ2-1	TGCGCCAGCAGCAGTGGTAGCGGGGGATACAATGAGCAGTTCTTC	CASSSGSGGYNEQFF
NA	few	TRBV28	TRBJ1-2	TGTGCCAGCAGCTCAAAGGGGCAAGTCTGGAACTATGGCTACACCTTC	CASSSKGQVWNYGYTF
TRBD1	few	TRBV6-1	TRBJ1-5	TGTGCCAGCAGTCAACCTCCGGGACAGGGTAGCAATCAGCCCCAGCATTTT	CASSQPPGQGSNQPQHF
TRBD2	NA	TRBV6-2/TRBV6-3	TRBJ2-2	TGTGCCAGCAGCACTAGCGGGAGGGCCGGTTGGACCGGGGAGCTGTTTTTT	CASSTSGRAGWTGELFF
TRBD2	many	TRBV5-1	TRBJ2-3	TGCGCCAGCAGCTTGACGGGGGGGTCCCGAGGTACGCAGTATTTT	CASSLTGGSRGTQYF
NA	many	TRBV12-3/TRBV12-4	TRBJ1-2	TGTGCCAGCAGTGAGCCGACAAGCGGCTACACCTTC	CASSEPTSGYTF
NA	NA	TRBV20-1	TRBJ2-7	TGCAGTGCTAGAGATACGCGCCACTACGAGCAGTACTTC	CSARDTRHYEQYF
NA	NA	TRBV6-5	TRBJ2-7	TGTGCCAGCAGTTACTCGGTAGGCAGGGATTACGAGCAGTACTTC	CASSYSVGRDYEQYF
NA	NA	TRBV4-3	TRBJ2-6	TGCGCCAGCAGCCTAGGATTCAGCTCTGGGGCCAACGTCCTGACTTTC	CASSLGFSSGANVLTF
NA	NA	TRBV29-1	TRBJ2-3	TGCAGCGCCCGGGCCAGCAAAGATACGCAGTATTTT	CSARASKDTQYF
TRBD1	many	TRBV29-1	TRBJ2-2	TGCAGCGTCGAAACCGGGACAGGGCATACCGGGGAGCTGTTTTTT	CSVETGTGHTGELFF
TRBD1	many	TRBV7-2	TRBJ2-7	TGTGCCAGCCGTCAAACAGGGGCCCTCGAGCAGTACTTC	CASRQTGALEQYF
TRBD1	few	TRBV12-3/TRBV12-4	TRBJ2-7	TGTGCCAGCAGTTCCGGGACAGGGTCTAGCGAGCAGTACTTC	CASSSGTGSSEQYF